This T cell receptor beta chain was profiled in a study of early T cells in non-severe SARS-CoV-2 infection. About the study: Chains were unpaired, as sequencing was done on bulk RNA from unsorted whole blood.

This clonotype was seen many times. Unique molecular identifiers (one per individual cDNA molecule) were attached. TCRdb re-derived calls from the 5' RACE reads in MiXCR, one entry per CDR3 protein. The sample records more than 40,000 distinct CDR3 sequences, 3% to 4% being singletons. Sequencing was performed on whole blood. This sequence originates from an adult who was a healthcare worker with PCR-confirmed SARS-CoV-2 infection or an uninfected control (not recorded which).

The CDR3 region is CASSVTGIDGEQFF. The CDR3, as DNA: TGTGCCAGCAGCGTCACAGGGATCGACGGTGAGCAGTTCTTC. The rearrangement links TRBV9 to TRBJ2-1, with D perhaps matching TRBD1 (6 bases). Trimming left V 2 bases short and J 9 bases short, with 15 bases between. Germline CDR1 is SGDLS and CDR2 is YYNGEE. The CDR3 has 14 residues.